A single sample is the source of the 20 T cell receptor beta chains below, sequenced in a study of T cell changes during pregnancy in multiple sclerosis. The table came from immunoSEQ multiplex PCR; TCRdb's copy has only in-frame clones and leaves some out. The sample consists of roughly 100,000 clones, 91% of them appearing once. This material consisted of peripheral blood, taken after pregnancy. These receptors were taken from a female donor in good health, enrolled as a control in a pregnancy study.

The chain joins TRBV29-1 to TRBJ2-1; 12 bases fit TRBD2. Germline CDR1 SQVTM, CDR2 ANQGSEA. The V and J ends lost 6 bases and 2 bases, in that order; junction bases with no gene match: 5. CDR3 length: 15 amino acids. CDR3: CSVVTSGGTYNEQFF. The CDR3 DNA follows: TGCAGCGTCGTTACTAGCGGGGGGACCTACAATGAGCAGTTCTTC.

The J gene is TRBJ1-1, the V gene TRBV6-1, with D uncertain. CDR1 is MNHNS, CDR2 SASEGT, per germline. V lost 4 bases and J 6 bases, leaving 6 bases between the germline ends. CDR3 length: 11 amino acids. The CDR3 coding sequence is TGTGCCAGCAGTGTGCGGGCTGAAGCTTTCTTT. It translates to CASSVRAEAFF.

This chain uses TRBV5-4 with TRBJ2-3; TRBD2 matches 10 bases. This CDR3 is built from 17 residues. CDR1 is SGHNT, CDR2 YYREEE, per germline (reference sequence). V dropped 0 bases and J dropped 6; count of bases not matched to a gene: 10. CDR3 region: CASSLESGGAMGDTQYF. CDR3 DNA sequence: TGTGCCAGCAGCTTGGAGAGCGGGGGGGCCATGGGCGATACGCAGTATTTT.

The chain employs TRBV7-3 and TRBJ1-5, with 7 bases aligning to TRBD1. Germline V CDR1 and CDR2: SGHTA, FQGTGA. V gave up 1 base and J gave up 6 bases; unmatched junction bases: 6. This CDR3 has 15 amino acids. DNA for the CDR3: TGTGCCAGCAGCTTAATCGACAGGGTAGCTCAGCCCCAGCATTTT. Translation gives CASSLIDRVAQPQHF.

V is TRBV18 and J is TRBJ1-5; perhaps TRBD1 as D (5 bases). The V end was cut by 4 bases, the J end by 0 bases, with 13 bases between. Germline values: CDR1 KGHSH, CDR2 LQKENI. CDR3 length: 16 residues. DNA of the CDR3: TGTGCCAGCTCACTTGGGGCTTCTAATAGCAATCAGCCCCAGCATTTT. It is translated as CASSLGASNSNQPQHF.

CDR3 amino acids: CAISAVQGTSQETQYF. The CDR3 nucleotides read TGTGCCATCAGTGCCGTACAGGGGACCTCCCAAGAGACCCAGTACTTC. The rearrangement links TRBV10-3 to TRBJ2-5; 7 nucleotides match TRBD1. This CDR3 has 16 residues. Germline V gene sequence: CDR1 ENHRY, CDR2 SYGVKD. J lost 1 base, V lost 4 bases, and 9 bases had no gene match.

The rearrangement joins TRBV29-1 to TRBJ2-1, with 14 bases aligning to TRBD2. The CDR3 is 14 amino acids. The V gene's germline CDR1 is SQVTM and CDR2 ANQGSEA. Trimming removed 4 bases from V and 6 bases from J; junction bases left unmatched: 2. The CDR3 region is CSVGLAGGRNEQFF. DNA of the CDR3: TGCAGCGTTGGACTAGCGGGGGGGCGCAATGAGCAGTTCTTC.

V usage is TRBV25-1 and J usage is TRBJ1-3; 7 positions agree with TRBD1. The length of the CDR3 is 14 residues. CDR1 MGHDK and CDR2 SYGVNS come from the germline V gene. V lost 2 bases and J lost 5; bases outside the gene matches: 3. CDR3: CASSEAGQRNTIYF. CDR3 sequence (DNA): TGTGCCAGCAGTGAAGCGGGACAGAGAAACACCATATATTTT.

The J gene is TRBJ1-1, the V gene TRBV20-1, with D possibly being TRBD1 (5 bases). Germline V gene lookup returns CDR1 DFQATT and CDR2 SNEGSKA (reference sequence). The CDR3 spans 11 residues. Trimming removed 5 bases at V and 7 bases at J, with 11 bases between. The CDR3 DNA sequence: TGCAGTGCTTCCCGACAGATTGAAGCTTTCTTT. This encodes CSASRQIEAFF.

This chain connects TRBV6-4 to TRBJ2-3; 8 bases agree with TRBD2. J gave up 0 bases and V 6 bases, and 11 bases lay outside the gene matches. Germline V gives CDR1 MRHNA, CDR2 SNTAGT. The CDR3 runs 17 residues. CDR3 nucleotide sequence: TGTGCCAGCAGCCCGGACGGCGGGGGGTCCAGCACAGATACGCAGTATTTT. Its protein product is CASSPDGGGSSTDTQYF.

The chain has TRBV5-1 and TRBJ2-3; 7 nucleotides align to TRBD2. Germline loops: CDR1 SGHRS, CDR2 YFSETQ. The V gene end was trimmed by 0 bases and the J gene end by 3 bases; junction bases not matched to a gene: 7. CDR3 size: 16 residues. CDR3 amino acids: CASSLGGLGVTDTQYF. In DNA form, the CDR3 reads TGCGCCAGCAGCTTGGGAGGACTAGGCGTTACAGATACGCAGTATTTT.

The chain uses TRBV10-3 and TRBJ1-6; the match to TRBD1 covers 9 bases. The germline gives CDR1 ENHRY, CDR2 SYGVKD. CDR3 length equals 14 residues. Trimming removed 7 bases from V and 8 bases from J; junction bases left unmatched: 6. In nucleotides, the CDR3 is TGTGCCATCAAAGGGGGACAGGGCCATTCACCCCTCCACTTT. Protein product: CAIKGGQGHSPLHF.

This chain connects TRBV18 to TRBJ2-2; D is unclear. The CDR3 has 14 amino acids. Germline values: CDR1 KGHSH, CDR2 LQKENI. Trimming cost V 0 bases and J 6 bases, with 8 bases left between them. CDR3 in DNA: TGTGCCAGCTCACCACCGTATAGCTCCGGGGAGCTGTTTTTT. This gives the protein CASSPPYSSGELFF.

The rearrangement uses TRBV7-2 and TRBJ2-2, with 7 bases lining up with TRBD1. V shed 5 bases and J 7 bases; nucleotides not matched to a gene: 10. CDR3 length: 15 residues. Germline loops: CDR1 SGHTA, CDR2 FQGNSA. CDR3 amino acids: CASSLNRQGVGELFF. In DNA form, the CDR3 reads TGTGCCAGCAGCCTTAACAGACAGGGAGTCGGGGAGCTGTTTTTT.

The genes are TRBV7-9 and TRBJ1-6; D remains ambiguous. Trimming cost V 1 base and J 8 bases, with 9 bases left between them. Germline CDR1 reads SEHNR; CDR2 reads FQNEAQ (reference sequence). CDR3 length equals 14 residues. The CDR3 DNA reads TGTGCCAGCAGCTTAGGGGAGACCGATTCACCCCTCCACTTT. This sequence encodes CASSLGETDSPLHF.

For the CDR3, the DNA is TGTGCCAGCTTAGCCCGGACAGAACCCCAAGAGACCCAGTACTTC. The encoded protein is CASLARTEPQETQYF. The rearrangement joins TRBV2 to TRBJ2-5; weak D call: TRBD1 (6 bases). V shed 8 bases and J shed 1 base, with 17 bases lying between them. This CDR3 has 15 residues. From germline, CDR1 is SNHLY and CDR2 FYNNEI.

The chain joins TRBV4-3 to TRBJ1-5; maybe TRBD1 (5 bases). The CDR3 consists of 13 residues. Germline loops: CDR1 LGHNA, CDR2 YSLEER. V lost 3 bases to trimming and J lost 15 bases, with 18 bases between them. CDR3 nucleotides: TGCGCCAGCAGCCAGTCAGGAGGGGAGGCGAGGCATTTT. Residues: CASSQSGGEARHF.

This clone was counted once. The chain links TRBV5-5 to TRBJ2-1, with TRBD2 as a possible D gene (7 bases). Between the trimmed V and J ends, which lost 2 bases and 6 bases, there was a span of 15 bases. CDR1 and CDR2 from the germline V gene are SGHKS and YYEKEE (reference sequence). The CDR3 contains 15 residues. CDR3 loop: CASSLEGGDANEQFF. CDR3 nucleotide sequence: TGTGCCAGCAGCTTAGAAGGGGGGGACGCCAATGAGCAGTTCTTC.

In DNA, the CDR3 is TGTGCCAGCAGCTTGTTTGGGACAGCGGCAACTAATGAAAAACTGTTTTTT. Its translation: CASSLFGTAATNEKLFF. V usage is TRBV5-6 and J usage is TRBJ1-4, with TRBD1 identical over 7 bases. The V gene end was trimmed by 1 base and the J gene end by 0 bases; junction bases not matched to a gene: 6. The CDR3 has 17 amino acids. In germline, CDR1 is SGHDT, CDR2 YYEEEE.

This sequence joins TRBV7-9 and TRBJ1-1; TRBD1 is a possible D gene (6 bases). Germline V CDR1 and CDR2: SEHNR, FQNEAQ (reference sequence). V was shortened by 5 bases and J by 4 bases, with 17 bases between the two germline ends. CDR3 length: 15 residues. Here the CDR3 DNA reads TGTGCCAGCAGCCCAAGGGGGGGACTCACCACTGAAGCTTTCTTT. It yields the protein CASSPRGGLTTEAFF.